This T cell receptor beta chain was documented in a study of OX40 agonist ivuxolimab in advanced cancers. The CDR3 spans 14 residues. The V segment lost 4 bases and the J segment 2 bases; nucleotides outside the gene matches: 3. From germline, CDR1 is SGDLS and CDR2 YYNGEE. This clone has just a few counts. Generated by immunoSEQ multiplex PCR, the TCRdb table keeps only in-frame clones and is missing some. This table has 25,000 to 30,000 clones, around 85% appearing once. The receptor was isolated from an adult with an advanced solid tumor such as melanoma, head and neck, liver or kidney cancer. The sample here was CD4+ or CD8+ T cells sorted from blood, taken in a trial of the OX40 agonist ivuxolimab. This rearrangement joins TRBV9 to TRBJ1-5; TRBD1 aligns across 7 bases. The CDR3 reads CASSLGTGNQPQHF. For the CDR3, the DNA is TGTGCCAGCAGCCTAGGGACAGGCAATCAGCCCCAGCATTTT.